Below, 8 T cell receptor beta chains from the same sample are listed, as sequenced in a study of T cells in Graves' hyperthyroidism and ophthalmopathy (dated by TCRdb to the late 2010s). The library was obtained by multiplex PCR. Sequenced on an Illumina HiSeq 2000. Amplification of TCR beta CDR3 regions was carried out from RNA transcripts. The first round of RT-PCR for the TCR CDR3 was performed with the HTBI primer set and the Qiagen OneStep RT-PCR kit. The public reads were reprocessed in TCRdb via fastp at Q25 and MiXCR, keeping in-frame beta chains. CDR3 protein sequences are deduplicated, and each keeps its most common genes and DNA. The sample table records 500,000 to 650,000 distinct CDR3 sequences; roughly 15% of these occur just once. The leading ten clones occupy around 12% of the sample. Sequenced: blood. Receptors were obtained from a woman aged 50 to 65 with Graves' ophthalmopathy.

This clonotype appeared many times. The chain employs TRBV6-2 or TRBV6-3 and TRBJ2-1; TRBD1 or TRBD2 may be the D gene (5 bases each). Between the trimmed V and J ends, which lost 0 bases and 4 bases, there was a span of 10 bases. In germline, CDR1 is MNHEY, CDR2 SVGEGT. The CDR3 loop spans 15 amino acids. The CDR3 DNA follows: TGTGCCAGCAGTTACTCTGGGGGACGGTACAATGAGCAGTTCTTC. Encoded protein: CASSYSGGRYNEQFF.

Many counts were recorded for this clonotype. The rearrangement uses TRBV7-2 and TRBJ2-7; the D is unclear. The germline CDR1 and CDR2 sequences are SGHTA and FQGNSA. This CDR3 has 12 amino acids. V was shortened by 5 bases and J by 7 bases, with 12 bases between the two germline ends. The CDR3, as DNA: TGTGCCAGCAGCCGAGCGCACGGGGAGCAGTACTTC. Its translation: CASSRAHGEQYF. Full variable domain (rest looked up from reference TRBV7-2 and TRBJ2-7): GAGVSQSPSNKVTEKGKDVELRCDPISGHTALYWYRQSLGQGLEFLIYFQGNSAPDKSGLPSDRFSAERTGGSVSTLTIQRTQQEDSAVYLCASSRAHGEQYFGPGTRLTVT.

This clonotype has a count of ten or more. This sequence joins TRBV20-1 and TRBJ2-5; D is perhaps TRBD1 (6 bases). Trimming took off 5 bases at V and 5 bases at J, with 12 bases between the two ends. The CDR3 loop spans 12 amino acids. CDR1 DFQATT and CDR2 SNEGSKA come from the germline V gene (reference sequence). This CDR3 is CSAFQRGETQYF. CDR3 bases: TGCAGTGCTTTCCAGAGGGGGGAGACCCAGTACTTC.

The chain combines TRBV10-3 with TRBJ2-3; perhaps TRBD2 as D (5 bases). V lost 6 bases, J lost 2 bases, and 12 bases lay in between. CDR3 length: 14 amino acids. The germline gives CDR1 ENHRY, CDR2 SYGVKD. In nucleotides, the CDR3 is TGTGCCATCAGGGTTAGCGCCCTCACAGATACGCAGTATTTT. Translation: CAIRVSALTDTQYF.

V usage is TRBV5-1 and J usage is TRBJ2-3, with D maybe TRBD2 (6 bases). The germline V and J ends were trimmed by 0 bases and 5 bases, with 16 bases remaining between them. Germline CDR1 is SGHRS and CDR2 is YFSETQ. The CDR3 is 16 amino acids. CDR3 coding DNA: TGCGCCAGCAGCTTGGGTCTGGCGGGACCCGGAGATACGCAGTATTTT. Translation: CASSLGLAGPGDTQYF.

This clonotype was counted ten times or more. The rearrangement joins TRBV6-5 to TRBJ1-6; 8 nucleotides line up with TRBD1. The CDR3 loop spans 15 amino acids. With V trimmed by 2 bases and J by 9 bases, 6 bases remained unmatched. The germline V gene encodes CDR1 MNHEY and CDR2 SVGAGI. DNA for the CDR3: TGTGCCAGCAGTTACCGCGGCAGGGGGCGTTCACCCCTCCACTTT. Its translation is CASSYRGRGRSPLHF.

The chain couples TRBV7-2 to TRBJ1-3, with a tentative D call TRBD1 (5 bases). The CDR3 contains 15 residues. V was clipped by 3 bases and J by 0 bases, with 9 bases between them. Per germline, CDR1 SGHTA and CDR2 FQGNSA. The CDR3 loop is CASSLGPYSGNTIYF. CDR3 sequence (DNA): TGTGCCAGCAGCTTGGGACCGTACTCTGGAAACACCATATATTTT.

The CDR3 sequence: CASSRTGAGIYEQYF. DNA for the CDR3: TGTGCCAGCAGTCGGACCGGGGCAGGCATCTACGAGCAGTACTTC. The rearrangement uses TRBV7-2 and TRBJ2-7; D may be TRBD1 or TRBD2 (5 bases each). Germline-derived CDR1 and CDR2 are SGHTA and FQGNSA. V lost 6 bases to trimming and J lost 3 bases, with 18 bases between them. The CDR3 is 15 residues long.